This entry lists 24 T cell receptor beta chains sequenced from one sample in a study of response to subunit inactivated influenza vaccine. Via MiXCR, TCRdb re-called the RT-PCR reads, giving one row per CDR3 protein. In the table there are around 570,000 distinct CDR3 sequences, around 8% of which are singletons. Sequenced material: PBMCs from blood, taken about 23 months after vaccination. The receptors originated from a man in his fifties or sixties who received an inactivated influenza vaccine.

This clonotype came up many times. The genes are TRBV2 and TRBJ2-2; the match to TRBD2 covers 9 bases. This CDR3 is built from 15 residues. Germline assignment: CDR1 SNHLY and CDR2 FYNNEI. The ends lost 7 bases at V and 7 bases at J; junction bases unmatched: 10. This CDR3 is CASIPAGGLSGELFF. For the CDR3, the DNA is TGTGCCAGCATCCCCGCGGGGGGGCTTAGCGGGGAGCTGTTTTTT.

The CDR3 protein is CASSLEGSPQHF. For the CDR3, the DNA is TGTGCCAGCAGCCTCGAAGGAAGCCCCCAGCATTTT. V gene TRBV12-3 or TRBV12-4 combines with J gene TRBJ1-5; D not certain. This CDR3 region has 12 residues. V was shortened by 6 bases and J by 10 bases, with 13 bases between the two germline ends.

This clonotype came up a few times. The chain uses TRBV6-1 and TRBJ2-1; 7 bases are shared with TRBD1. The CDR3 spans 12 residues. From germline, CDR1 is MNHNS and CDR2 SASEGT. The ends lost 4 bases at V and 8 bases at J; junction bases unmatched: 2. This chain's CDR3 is CASSVGGDEQFF. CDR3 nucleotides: TGTGCCAGCAGTGTAGGGGGCGATGAGCAGTTCTTC.

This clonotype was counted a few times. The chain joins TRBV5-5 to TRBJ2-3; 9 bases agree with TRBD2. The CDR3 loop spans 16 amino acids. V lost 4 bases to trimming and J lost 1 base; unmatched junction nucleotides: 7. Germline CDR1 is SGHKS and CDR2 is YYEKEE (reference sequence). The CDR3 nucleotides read TGTGCCAGCAGCCGCGCAGCGGGAGGAGGCACAGATACGCAGTATTTT. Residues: CASSRAAGGGTDTQYF.

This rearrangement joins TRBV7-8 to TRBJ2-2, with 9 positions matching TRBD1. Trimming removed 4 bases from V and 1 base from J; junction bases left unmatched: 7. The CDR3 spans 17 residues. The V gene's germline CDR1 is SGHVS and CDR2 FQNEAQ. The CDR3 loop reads CASSWGQGRLNTGELFF. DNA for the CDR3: TGTGCCAGCAGCTGGGGACAGGGCCGTCTGAACACCGGGGAGCTGTTTTTT. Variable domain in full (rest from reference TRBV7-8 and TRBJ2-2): GAGVSQSPRYKVAKRGQDVALRCDPISGHVSLFWYQQALGQGPEFLTYFQNEAQLDKSGLPSDRFFAERPEGSVSTLKIQRTQQEDSAVYLCASSWGQGRLNTGELFFGEGSRLTVL.

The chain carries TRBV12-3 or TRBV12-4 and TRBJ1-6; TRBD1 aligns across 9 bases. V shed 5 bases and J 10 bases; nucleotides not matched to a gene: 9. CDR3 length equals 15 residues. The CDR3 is CASSQRTGEESPLHF. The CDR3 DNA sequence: TGTGCCAGCAGTCAGCGGACAGGGGAGGAGTCACCCCTCCACTTT.

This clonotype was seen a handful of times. CDR3 bases: TGTGCCAGCAGCCCAGGTGTGGCCAACGTCCTGACTTTC. Encoded protein: CASSPGVANVLTF. The chain has TRBV11-2 and TRBJ2-6, with D unresolved. Trimming pared 5 bases from V and 6 bases from J, leaving 8 bases between. Germline V gene lookup returns CDR1 SGHAT and CDR2 FQNNGV. The CDR3 is 13 residues long.

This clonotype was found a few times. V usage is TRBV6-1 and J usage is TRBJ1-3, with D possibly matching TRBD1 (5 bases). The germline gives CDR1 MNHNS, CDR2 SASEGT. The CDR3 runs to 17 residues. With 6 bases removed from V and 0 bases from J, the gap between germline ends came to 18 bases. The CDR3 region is CASSQFAQGLSGNTIYF. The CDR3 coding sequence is TGTGCCAGCAGCCAATTCGCGCAGGGTCTCTCTGGAAACACCATATATTTT.

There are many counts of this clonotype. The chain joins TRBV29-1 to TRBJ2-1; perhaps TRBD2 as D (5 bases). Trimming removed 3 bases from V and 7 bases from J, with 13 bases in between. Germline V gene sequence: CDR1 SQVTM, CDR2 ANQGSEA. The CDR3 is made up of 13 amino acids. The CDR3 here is CSVDRGIGNEQFF. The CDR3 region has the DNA TGCAGCGTTGATCGAGGGATAGGTAATGAGCAGTTCTTC.

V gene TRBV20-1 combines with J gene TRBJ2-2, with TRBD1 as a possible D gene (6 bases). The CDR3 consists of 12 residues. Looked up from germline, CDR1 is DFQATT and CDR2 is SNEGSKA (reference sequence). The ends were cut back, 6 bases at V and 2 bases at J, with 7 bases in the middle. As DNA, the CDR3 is TGCAGTGCCAGGGGTAACACCGGGGAGCTGTTTTTT. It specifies CSARGNTGELFF.

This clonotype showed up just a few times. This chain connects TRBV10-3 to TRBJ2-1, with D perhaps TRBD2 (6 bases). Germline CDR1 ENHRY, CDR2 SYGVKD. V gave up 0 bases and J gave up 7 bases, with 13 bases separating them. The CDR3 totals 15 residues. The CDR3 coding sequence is TGTGCCATCAGTGAGTCGGCGGCGGGGCGAAATGAGCAGTTCTTC. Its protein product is CAISESAAGRNEQFF.

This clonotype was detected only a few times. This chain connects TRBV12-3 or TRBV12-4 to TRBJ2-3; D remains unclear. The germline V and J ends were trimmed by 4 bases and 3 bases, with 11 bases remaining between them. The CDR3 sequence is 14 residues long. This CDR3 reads CASSSRTETDTQYF. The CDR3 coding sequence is TGTGCCAGCAGTTCCCGGACGGAAACAGATACGCAGTATTTT.

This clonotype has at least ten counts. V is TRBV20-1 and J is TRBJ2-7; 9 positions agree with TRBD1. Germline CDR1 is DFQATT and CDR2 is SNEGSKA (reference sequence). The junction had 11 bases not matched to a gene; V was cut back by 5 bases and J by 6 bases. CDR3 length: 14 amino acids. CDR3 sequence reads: CSAASNRGLGEQYF. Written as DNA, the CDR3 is TGCAGTGCTGCAAGTAACAGGGGGCTAGGCGAGCAGTACTTC.

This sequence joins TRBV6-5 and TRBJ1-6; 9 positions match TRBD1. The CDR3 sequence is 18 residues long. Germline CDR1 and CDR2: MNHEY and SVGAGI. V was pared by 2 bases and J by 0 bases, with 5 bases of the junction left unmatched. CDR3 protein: CASSYGETGGSYNSPLHF. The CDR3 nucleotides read TGTGCCAGCAGTTACGGGGAGACAGGGGGCTCCTATAATTCACCCCTCCACTTT.

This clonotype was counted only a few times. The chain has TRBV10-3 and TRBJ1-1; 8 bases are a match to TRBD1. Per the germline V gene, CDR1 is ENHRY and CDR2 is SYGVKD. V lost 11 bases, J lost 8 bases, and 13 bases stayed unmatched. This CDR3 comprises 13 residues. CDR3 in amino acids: CAANRPGGFEAFF. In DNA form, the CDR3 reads TGTGCCGCTAACCGGCCAGGGGGCTTCGAAGCTTTCTTT.

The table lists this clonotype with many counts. CDR3 sequence (DNA): TGTGCCAGCAGCGGGGGAGACACTGAAGCTTTCTTT. It codes for CASSGGDTEAFF. The J gene is TRBJ1-1, the V gene TRBV28, with D perhaps TRBD1 (5 bases). This CDR3 has 12 residues. V was shortened by 6 bases and J by 3 bases, with 8 bases between the two germline ends. Germline-derived CDR1 and CDR2 are MDHEN and SYDVKM.

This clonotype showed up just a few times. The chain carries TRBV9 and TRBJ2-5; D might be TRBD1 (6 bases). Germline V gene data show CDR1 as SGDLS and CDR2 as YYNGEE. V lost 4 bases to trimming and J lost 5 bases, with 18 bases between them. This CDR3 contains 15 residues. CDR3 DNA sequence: TGTGCCAGCAGCCCTGGGCTGGGGGCCCAGGAGACCCAGTACTTC. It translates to CASSPGLGAQETQYF.

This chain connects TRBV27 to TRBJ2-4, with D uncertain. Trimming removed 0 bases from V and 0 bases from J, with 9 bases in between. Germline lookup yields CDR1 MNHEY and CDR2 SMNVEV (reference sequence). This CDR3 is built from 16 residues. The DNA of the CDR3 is TGTGCCAGCAGTTTATCGTTCTTTTTAGCCAAAAACATTCAGTACTTC. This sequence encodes CASSLSFFLAKNIQYF.

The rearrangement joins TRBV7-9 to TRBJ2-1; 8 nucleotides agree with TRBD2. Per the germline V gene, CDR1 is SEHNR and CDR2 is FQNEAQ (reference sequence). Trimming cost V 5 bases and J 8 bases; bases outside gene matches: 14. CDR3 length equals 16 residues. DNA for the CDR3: TGTGCCAGCAGCGGTGCGCGGGGGGCCTCACTTGATGAGCAGTTCTTC. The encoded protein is CASSGARGASLDEQFF.

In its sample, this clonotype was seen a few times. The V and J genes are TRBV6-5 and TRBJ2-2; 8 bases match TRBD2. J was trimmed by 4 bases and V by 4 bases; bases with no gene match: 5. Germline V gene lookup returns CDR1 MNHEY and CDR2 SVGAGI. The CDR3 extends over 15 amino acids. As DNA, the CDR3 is TGTGCCAGCAGTTTCGTCGGGACTAGCACCGGGGAGCTGTTTTTT. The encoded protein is CASSFVGTSTGELFF.

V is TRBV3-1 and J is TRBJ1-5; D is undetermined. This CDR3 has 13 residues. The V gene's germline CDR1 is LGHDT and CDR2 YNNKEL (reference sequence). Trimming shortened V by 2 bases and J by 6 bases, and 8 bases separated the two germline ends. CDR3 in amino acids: CASSQQHGQPQHF. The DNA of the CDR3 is TGTGCCAGCAGCCAACAACACGGTCAGCCCCAGCATTTT. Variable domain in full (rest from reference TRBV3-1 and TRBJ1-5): DTAVSQTPKYLVTQMGNDKSIKCEQNLGHDTMYWYKQDSKKFLKIMFSYNNKELIINETVPNRFSPKSPDKAHLNLHINSLELGDSAVYFCASSQQHGQPQHFGDGTRLSIL.

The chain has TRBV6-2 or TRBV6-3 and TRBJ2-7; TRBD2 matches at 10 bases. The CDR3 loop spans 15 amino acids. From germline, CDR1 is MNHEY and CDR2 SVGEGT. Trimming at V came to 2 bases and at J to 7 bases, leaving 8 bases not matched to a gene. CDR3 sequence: CASSYGSSGLAEQYF. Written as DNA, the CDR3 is TGTGCCAGCAGTTACGGAAGTTCGGGACTAGCGGAGCAGTACTTC.

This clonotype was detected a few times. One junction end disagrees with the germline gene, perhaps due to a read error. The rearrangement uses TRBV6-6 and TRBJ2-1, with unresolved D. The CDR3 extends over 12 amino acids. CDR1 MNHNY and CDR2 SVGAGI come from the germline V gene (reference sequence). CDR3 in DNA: TGTGCCAGCAGTTACGAATCGGAAACCTCGATCTTC. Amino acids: CASSYESETSIF.

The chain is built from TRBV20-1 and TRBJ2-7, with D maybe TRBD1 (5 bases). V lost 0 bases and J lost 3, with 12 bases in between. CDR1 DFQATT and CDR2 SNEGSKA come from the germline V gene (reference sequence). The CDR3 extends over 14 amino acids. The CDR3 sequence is CSARDQGRGYEQYF. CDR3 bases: TGCAGTGCTAGAGATCAGGGCAGAGGCTACGAGCAGTACTTC.